The 26 T cell receptor beta chains below come from one sample, sequenced in a study of cytomegalovirus exposure and HLA in healthy donors (dated by TCRdb to about 2017). Preparation of the library involved the immunoSEQ multiplex PCR assay. For the multiplex PCR, a mixture combining 60 forward primers for TCR Vbeta segments and 13 reverse primers for TCR Jbeta segments was used. TCRdb obtained this table from immuneACCESS and retained in-frame rearrangements with V and J assigned. These tables miss some clones; where compared with another copy, unresolved V genes account for less than half of the shortfall, and the remainder is unexplained. Present in this sample are around 40,000 clones, about 70% of which were seen just once. The ten largest clones add up to around 3.9% of the sample. Sequenced material: PBMCs. Receptors were obtained from a man aged 35-49 years in good health and CMV-seronegative.

The chain links TRBV7-2 to TRBJ1-6; no firm D call. This CDR3 is 13 amino acids long. Trimming shortened V by 5 bases and J by 0 bases, and 2 bases separated the two germline ends. The V gene's germline CDR1 is SGHTA and CDR2 FQGNSA. CDR3 nucleotide sequence: TGTGCCAGCAGCCTCTCCTATAATTCACCCCTCCACTTT. Its protein product is CASSLSYNSPLHF. The whole variable domain, filled in from reference TRBV7-2 and TRBJ1-6, reads GAGVSQSPSNKVTEKGKDVELRCDPISGHTALYWYRQSLGQGLEFLIYFQGNSAPDKSGLPSDRFSAERTGGSVSTLTIQRTQQEDSAVYLCASSLSYNSPLHFGNGTRLTVT.

The chain is built from TRBV5-1 and TRBJ2-7, with 8 bases aligning to TRBD2. This CDR3 spans 15 amino acids. CDR1 and CDR2 (germline): SGHRS, YFSETQ. V was clipped by 6 bases and J by 0 bases; unmatched bases: 8. CDR3 coding DNA: TGCGCCAGCACCCGGGGGGGGACTAGCTCCTACGAGCAGTACTTC. Protein sequence: CASTRGGTSSYEQYF.

The rearrangement uses TRBV5-4 and TRBJ1-6; unclear D gene. The CDR3 contains 14 residues. From germline, CDR1 is SGHNT and CDR2 YYREEE (reference sequence). The V end was cut by 1 base, the J end by 5 bases, with 7 bases between. CDR3 bases: TGTGCCAGCAGCTTGTTGTCAGATAATTCACCCCTCCACTTT. This translates into CASSLLSDNSPLHF.

This clone occurred a few times. This sequence joins TRBV9 and TRBJ1-6, with a weak D call TRBD1 (5 bases). Trimming left V 3 bases short and J 7 bases short, with 14 bases between. CDR1 is SGDLS and CDR2 is YYNGEE in the germline V gene. The CDR3 is 15 residues long. The CDR3 spells CASSAWGDNNSPLHF. In nucleotides, the CDR3 is TGTGCCAGCAGCGCTTGGGGGGATAACAATTCACCCCTCCACTTT.

This clone was seen a handful of times. This rearrangement joins TRBV6-1 to TRBJ1-5; D is undetermined. Trimming stripped 8 bases from V and 4 bases from J, with 12 bases between. This CDR3 is built from 13 residues. Germline values: CDR1 MNHNS, CDR2 SASEGT. The CDR3 coding sequence is TGTGCCAGCGGGCAGGATAGGAATCAGCCCCAGCATTTT. This encodes CASGQDRNQPQHF.

The CDR3 sequence is CASSWAAGGATYEQYF. CDR3 in DNA: TGTGCCAGCAGCTGGGCCGCAGGGGGCGCGACCTACGAGCAGTACTTC. The chain combines TRBV5-5 with TRBJ2-7; 8 positions agree with TRBD1. This CDR3 has 16 amino acids. Losses at the gene ends were 3 bases for V and 2 bases for J; bases not matched to a gene: 10. CDR1 is SGHKS and CDR2 is YYEKEE in the germline V gene (reference sequence).

This clone turned up a few times. The chain employs TRBV29-1 and TRBJ1-5; D possibly corresponds to TRBD1 (5 bases). CDR1 SQVTM and CDR2 ANQGSEA come from the germline V gene. V was shortened by 5 bases and J by 3 bases, with 11 bases between the two germline ends. CDR3 length equals 13 residues. CDR3 protein: CSVRGAYNQPQHF. The CDR3, as DNA: TGCAGCGTTAGGGGTGCCTACAATCAGCCCCAGCATTTT.

The CDR3 spells CASSLQVGTDYGYTF. CDR3 coding DNA: TGCGCCAGCAGCCTCCAGGTTGGAACGGATTATGGCTACACCTTC. This chain connects TRBV4-3 to TRBJ1-2; D gene ambiguous. Between the trimmed V and J ends, which lost 4 bases and 5 bases, there was a span of 17 bases. Germline V gene data show CDR1 as LGHNA and CDR2 as YSLEER. The CDR3 loop spans 15 amino acids.

The chain recombines TRBV6-1 with TRBJ2-1; D unresolved. Germline CDR1 and CDR2: MNHNS and SASEGT. Trimming shortened V by 4 bases and J by 6 bases, and 13 bases separated the two germline ends. This CDR3 has 14 amino acids. CDR3 amino acids: CASSAFTIGNEQFF. CDR3 DNA: TGTGCCAGCAGTGCTTTCACTATCGGCAATGAGCAGTTCTTC.

This clone was seen only a few times. This chain connects TRBV6-1 to TRBJ2-7; 9 nucleotides line up with TRBD2. Germline V CDR1 and CDR2: MNHNS, SASEGT. V lost 6 bases and J lost 2; bases outside the gene matches: 8. There are 15 residues in the CDR3. The CDR3 reads CASSVLAGQPYEQYF. CDR3 coding DNA: TGTGCCAGCAGCGTACTAGCGGGTCAACCCTACGAGCAGTACTTC.

V is TRBV30 and J is TRBJ1-5, with D unresolved. From germline, CDR1 is GTSNPN and CDR2 SVGIG (reference sequence). The CDR3 runs 17 residues. Trimming took off 2 bases at V and 0 bases at J, with 17 bases between the two ends. This CDR3 is CAWSTPWVDNSNQPQHF. The CDR3 nucleotides read TGTGCCTGGAGTACCCCCTGGGTTGACAATAGCAATCAGCCCCAGCATTTT.

The rearrangement uses TRBV29-1 and TRBJ2-3; weak D call: TRBD1 (5 bases). The germline V gene encodes CDR1 SQVTM and CDR2 ANQGSEA. This CDR3 region has 14 residues. Trimming took 6 bases from V and 2 from J, leaving 15 bases between them. CDR3 residues: CSVKKSTATDTQYF. DNA of the CDR3: TGCAGCGTGAAAAAGTCGACAGCCACAGATACGCAGTATTTT.

The V call is TRBV27, the J call TRBJ2-7, with D tentatively TRBD1 (6 bases). The CDR3 length is 14 residues. Germline V lookup: CDR1 MNHEY, CDR2 SMNVEV (reference sequence). The V and J ends lost 5 bases and 2 bases respectively, with 13 bases between them. In DNA form, the CDR3 reads TGTGCCAGCAGTGCTGGACAGCTGACCTACGAGCAGTACTTC. It translates to CASSAGQLTYEQYF.

The table lists this clone with a few counts. The chain links TRBV11-2 to TRBJ2-7; D gene ambiguous. This CDR3 is 15 amino acids long. Germline-derived CDR1 and CDR2 are SGHAT and FQNNGV. Trimming took off 0 bases at V and 5 bases at J, with 14 bases between the two ends. The CDR3 bases are TGTGCCAGCAGCTTAGAATGGATAGCCGGTGACGAGCAGTACTTC. It yields the protein CASSLEWIAGDEQYF.

The genes are TRBV10-3 and TRBJ2-5; 9 bases agree with TRBD2. V shed 6 bases, J shed 2 bases, and the junction held 4 bases outside the gene matches. Germline assignment: CDR1 ENHRY and CDR2 SYGVKD. The CDR3 is made up of 14 amino acids. DNA for the CDR3: TGTGCCATCAGGGCTAGCGGGACGCAAGAGACCCAGTACTTC. Translating it yields CAIRASGTQETQYF.

The V call is TRBV4-3, the J call TRBJ2-3; 11 bases map to TRBD2. Germline assignment: CDR1 LGHNA and CDR2 YSLEER. The J segment lost 1 base and the V segment lost 3 bases, leaving 6 bases of the junction unmatched. This CDR3 contains 17 residues. The CDR3 spells CASSHIAGGRGTDTQYF. In nucleotides, the CDR3 is TGCGCCAGCAGCCATATAGCGGGGGGGCGGGGCACAGATACGCAGTATTTT.

The chain links TRBV11-2 to TRBJ2-7, with 7 bases fitting TRBD1. Trimming removed 6 bases from V and 2 bases from J; junction bases left unmatched: 10. Germline V gives CDR1 SGHAT, CDR2 FQNNGV. This CDR3 contains 15 residues. CDR3 DNA: TGTGCCAGCAGTCTGATCCGGGACAGAACCTACGAGCAGTACTTC. Its protein product is CASSLIRDRTYEQYF.

The chain is built from TRBV6-1 and TRBJ2-7; 11 bases are a match to TRBD1. The CDR3 sequence is 14 residues long. Germline V CDR1 and CDR2: MNHNS, SASEGT. The ends lost 6 bases at V and 3 bases at J; junction bases unmatched: 4. The CDR3 reads CASRAGTGGYEQYF. The CDR3 DNA is TGTGCCAGCAGAGCCGGGACAGGGGGCTACGAGCAGTACTTC.

The V gene is TRBV2, the J gene TRBJ2-7; possibly TRBD1 for D (6 bases). Deletions cut 11 bases from V and 4 bases from J, with 21 bases between. The CDR3 sequence is 14 residues long. Germline loops: CDR1 SNHLY, CDR2 FYNNEI. CDR3 sequence: CAGRIQGVTYEQYF. The CDR3, as DNA: TGTGCCGGGCGGATACAGGGAGTAACATACGAGCAGTACTTC.

The chain is built from TRBV10-3 and TRBJ2-7, with D possibly being TRBD2 (5 bases). V was trimmed by 6 bases and J by 3 bases, leaving 18 bases between them. There are 15 residues in the CDR3. Germline assignment: CDR1 ENHRY and CDR2 SYGVKD. CDR3 coding DNA: TGTGCCATCAGAGAAAGGACTCCTCGTGGCTACGAGCAGTACTTC. Its protein product is CAIRERTPRGYEQYF.

The rearrangement links TRBV2 to TRBJ2-1, with D maybe TRBD1 (5 bases). Germline CDR1 SNHLY, CDR2 FYNNEI. The CDR3 is 14 amino acids. V was clipped by 8 bases and J by 1 base, with 12 bases between them. The CDR3 spells CASHGRVSYNEQFF. CDR3 DNA sequence: TGTGCCAGCCACGGCAGGGTTTCCTACAATGAGCAGTTCTTC.

The V call is TRBV28, the J call TRBJ1-4; D is unresolved. In germline, CDR1 is MDHEN, CDR2 SYDVKM. V was cut by 6 bases and J by 0 bases, with 5 bases left in between. This CDR3 is built from 13 residues. The CDR3 DNA is TGTGCCAGCAGGTACACAACTAATGAAAAACTGTTTTTT. Translating it yields CASRYTTNEKLFF.

V is TRBV10-3 and J is TRBJ2-3; 9 nucleotides align to TRBD1. The CDR3 spans 16 residues. Germline CDR1 ENHRY, CDR2 SYGVKD. Trimming took 3 bases from V and 4 from J; bases not matched to a gene: 8. The CDR3 DNA sequence: TGTGCCATCAGTGACTTGGACAGGGGCGCGTCAGATACGCAGTATTTT. Protein: CAISDLDRGASDTQYF.

The V call is TRBV9, the J call TRBJ2-5; 8 bases align to TRBD2. The V gene end was trimmed by 0 bases and the J gene end by 5 bases; junction bases not matched to a gene: 9. The CDR3 loop spans 16 amino acids. Germline-derived CDR1 and CDR2 are SGDLS and YYNGEE. The CDR3 sequence is CASSVGVGGAPETQYF. As DNA, the CDR3 is TGTGCCAGCAGCGTAGGGGTCGGGGGGGCCCCGGAGACCCAGTACTTC.

The genes are TRBV2 and TRBJ1-1; no reliable D call. Germline CDR1 SNHLY, CDR2 FYNNEI. CDR3 size: 14 residues. V was clipped by 5 bases and J by 1 base, with 11 bases between them. DNA of the CDR3: TGTGCCAGCAGTCTCTCCGAGAAGAACACTGAAGCTTTCTTT. Translation: CASSLSEKNTEAFF. Complete variable domain (other parts from reference TRBV2 and TRBJ1-1): EPEVTQTPSHQVTQMGQEVILRCVPISNHLYFYWYRQILGQKVEFLVSFYNNEISEKSEIFDDQFSVERPDGSNFTLKIRSTKLEDSAMYFCASSLSEKNTEAFFGQGTRLTVV.

This clone was seen a handful of times. The V gene is TRBV7-8, the J gene TRBJ1-1; D is undetermined. The CDR3 has 12 residues. CDR1 is SGHVS, CDR2 FQNEAQ, per germline. Trimming took off 4 bases at V and 1 base at J, with 4 bases between the two ends. This chain's CDR3 is CASSYTNTEAFF. The CDR3 coding sequence is TGTGCCAGCAGCTACACGAACACTGAAGCTTTCTTT.